This is a list of T cell receptor beta chains from one sample in a study of naive and memory T cell subsets. MiXCR was run by TCRdb on the 5' RACE reads, yielding one entry per CDR3 protein. The sample has tens of thousands of distinct CDR3 sequences; 4.2% are singletons. The receptors were sampled from a male donor in good health. Each CDR3 is given with its conserved first and last residue. The order of the fields is clone size, V gene, J gene, D gene, CDR3 protein, CDR3 DNA. The D gene is left open where the match is weak. Expanded clones are given a class, and other clones once, few, many or no size at all.

clone_size: many; v_call: TRBV5-1; j_call: TRBJ2-7; d_call: NA; cdr3_aa: CASSSNLGGYEQYF; cdr3_nt: TGCGCCAGCAGCTCAAATCTGGGCGGCTACGAGCAGTACTTC
clone_size: medium-sized; v_call: TRBV24-1; j_call: TRBJ2-1; d_call: NA; cdr3_aa: CATSDSDYSYNEQFF; cdr3_nt: TGTGCCACCAGTGATTCCGACTACTCCTACAATGAGCAGTTCTTC
clone_size: many; v_call: TRBV7-2; j_call: TRBJ1-5; d_call: NA; cdr3_aa: CASSQTGGVGQPQHF; cdr3_nt: TGTGCCAGCAGCCAAACTGGGGGCGTAGGTCAGCCCCAGCATTTT
clone_size: many; v_call: TRBV6-2/TRBV6-3; j_call: TRBJ1-5; d_call: NA; cdr3_aa: CASSFRGAHNQPQHF; cdr3_nt: TGTGCCAGCAGTTTTCGCGGGGCCCACAATCAGCCCCAGCATTTT
clone_size: many; v_call: TRBV18; j_call: TRBJ2-1; d_call: TRBD1; cdr3_aa: CASSRWTGDGDEQFF; cdr3_nt: TGTGCCAGCTCACGGTGGACAGGGGATGGGGATGAGCAGTTCTTC
clone_size: many; v_call: TRBV20-1; j_call: TRBJ2-2; d_call: TRBD2; cdr3_aa: CSAKDSGTTGELFF; cdr3_nt: TGCAGTGCTAAAGATAGCGGGACAACCGGGGAGCTGTTTTTT
clone_size: many; v_call: TRBV29-1; j_call: TRBJ1-2; d_call: NA; cdr3_aa: CSVDEGLGGYTF; cdr3_nt: TGCAGCGTTGACGAGGGTTTAGGCGGCTACACCTTC
clone_size: few; v_call: TRBV7-2; j_call: TRBJ2-1; d_call: NA; cdr3_aa: CASSLALAPSSYNEQFF; cdr3_nt: TGTGCCAGCAGCTTAGCTCTAGCGCCGAGCTCCTACAATGAGCAGTTCTTC
clone_size: NA; v_call: TRBV6-2/TRBV6-3; j_call: TRBJ1-2; d_call: TRBD1; cdr3_aa: CASDLDRTSMGDTF; cdr3_nt: TGTGCCAGCGACCTGGACAGGACCTCTATGGGCGACACCTTC
clone_size: medium-sized; v_call: TRBV6-1; j_call: TRBJ2-6; d_call: NA; cdr3_aa: CASSEGTSGANVLTF; cdr3_nt: TGTGCCAGCAGTGAAGGGACATCTGGGGCCAACGTCCTGACTTTC
clone_size: many; v_call: TRBV13; j_call: TRBJ2-7; d_call: NA; cdr3_aa: CASSSRQDYEQYF; cdr3_nt: TGTGCCAGCAGCTCGAGACAGGACTACGAGCAGTACTTC
clone_size: many; v_call: TRBV20-1; j_call: TRBJ2-7; d_call: TRBD2; cdr3_aa: CSARALGTSGVYEQYF; cdr3_nt: TGCAGTGCTAGAGCCCTCGGGACTAGCGGGGTGTACGAGCAGTACTTC
clone_size: many; v_call: TRBV2; j_call: TRBJ2-2; d_call: TRBD1; cdr3_aa: CASSVGTGTTGELFF; cdr3_nt: TGTGCCAGCAGTGTCGGGACAGGGACCACCGGGGAGCTGTTTTTT
clone_size: many; v_call: TRBV6-5; j_call: TRBJ2-3; d_call: TRBD2; cdr3_aa: CASRRLAGEPTDTQYF; cdr3_nt: TGTGCCAGCAGAAGACTAGCGGGGGAGCCCACAGATACGCAGTATTTT
clone_size: many; v_call: TRBV4-1; j_call: TRBJ1-1; d_call: NA; cdr3_aa: CASSQDAEDTEAFF; cdr3_nt: TGCGCCAGCAGCCAAGATGCGGAGGACACTGAAGCTTTCTTT
clone_size: NA; v_call: TRBV19; j_call: TRBJ1-5; d_call: NA; cdr3_aa: CASSIFPFRRESGINQPQHF; cdr3_nt: TGTGCCAGTAGTATATTCCCATTTCGGAGGGAATCAGGGATCAATCAGCCCCAGCATTTT
clone_size: many; v_call: TRBV24-1; j_call: TRBJ2-7; d_call: TRBD1; cdr3_aa: CATSRSGQGIYEQYF; cdr3_nt: TGTGCCACCAGTAGGTCGGGACAGGGGATCTACGAGCAGTACTTC
clone_size: many; v_call: TRBV6-4; j_call: TRBJ1-3; d_call: TRBD1; cdr3_aa: CASSDFKRAGTGSSGNTIYF; cdr3_nt: TGTGCCAGCAGTGACTTCAAGAGGGCCGGGACAGGGAGCTCTGGAAACACCATATATTTT
clone_size: many; v_call: TRBV20-1; j_call: TRBJ1-1; d_call: NA; cdr3_aa: CSARRGDLNTEAFF; cdr3_nt: TGCAGTGCTAGACGAGGGGATCTTAACACTGAAGCTTTCTTT
clone_size: few; v_call: TRBV5-1; j_call: TRBJ2-1; d_call: TRBD1; cdr3_aa: CASSLTGGRDNEQFF; cdr3_nt: TGCGCCAGCAGCTTAACAGGGGGCAGGGACAATGAGCAGTTCTTC
clone_size: many; v_call: TRBV29-1; j_call: TRBJ1-4; d_call: TRBD1; cdr3_aa: CSVVLQGAGEKLFF; cdr3_nt: TGCAGCGTTGTCCTCCAGGGGGCTGGAGAAAAACTGTTTTTT
clone_size: many; v_call: TRBV6-6; j_call: TRBJ2-5; d_call: NA; cdr3_aa: CASSYSERGGETQYF; cdr3_nt: TGTGCCAGCAGTTACTCGGAGAGGGGGGGAGAGACCCAGTACTTC
clone_size: many; v_call: TRBV28; j_call: TRBJ2-7; d_call: TRBD1; cdr3_aa: CASSSDRAIYEQYF; cdr3_nt: TGTGCCAGCAGTTCGGACAGGGCTATATACGAGCAGTACTTC
clone_size: many; v_call: TRBV6-2/TRBV6-3; j_call: TRBJ2-7; d_call: NA; cdr3_aa: CASSYGRNYEQYF; cdr3_nt: TGTGCCAGCAGTTACGGGAGGAACTACGAGCAGTACTTC
clone_size: many; v_call: TRBV4-3; j_call: TRBJ2-7; d_call: NA; cdr3_aa: CASSQAGGGGIYEQYF; cdr3_nt: TGCGCCAGCAGCCAAGCCGGCGGAGGGGGTATCTACGAGCAGTACTTC
clone_size: many; v_call: TRBV20-1; j_call: TRBJ2-5; d_call: NA; cdr3_aa: CSARISGGVETQYF; cdr3_nt: TGCAGTGCTAGAATCAGCGGTGGTGTAGAGACCCAGTACTTC